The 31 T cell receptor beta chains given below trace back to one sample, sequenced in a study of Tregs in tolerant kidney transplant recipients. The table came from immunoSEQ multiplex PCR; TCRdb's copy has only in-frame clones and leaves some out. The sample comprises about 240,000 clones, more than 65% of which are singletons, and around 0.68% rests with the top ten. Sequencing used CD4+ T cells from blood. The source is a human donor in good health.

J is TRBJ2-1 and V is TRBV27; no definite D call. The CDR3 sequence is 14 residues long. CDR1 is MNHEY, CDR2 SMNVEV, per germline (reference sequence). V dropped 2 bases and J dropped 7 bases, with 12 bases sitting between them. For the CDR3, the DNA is TGTGCCAGCAGTTTACGGAACGTCCTAAATGAGCAGTTCTTC. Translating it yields CASSLRNVLNEQFF.

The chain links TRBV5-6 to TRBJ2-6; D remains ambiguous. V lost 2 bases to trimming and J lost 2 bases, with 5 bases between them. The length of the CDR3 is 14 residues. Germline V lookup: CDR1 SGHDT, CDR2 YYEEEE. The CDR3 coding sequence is TGTGCCAGCAGCTTACCGACTGGGGCCAACGTCCTGACTTTC. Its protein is CASSLPTGANVLTF.

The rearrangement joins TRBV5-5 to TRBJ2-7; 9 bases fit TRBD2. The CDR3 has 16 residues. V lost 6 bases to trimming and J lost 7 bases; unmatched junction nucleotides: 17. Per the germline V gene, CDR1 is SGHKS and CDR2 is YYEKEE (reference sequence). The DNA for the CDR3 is TGTGCCAGCAACCTATGGGGGCTAGCGGGAATAGGGGAGCAGTACTTC. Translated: CASNLWGLAGIGEQYF.

CDR3 DNA sequence: TGTGCCAGCTCACCCGACAGGATCAACTATGGCTACACCTTC. Amino acid sequence: CASSPDRINYGYTF. The V call is TRBV18, the J call TRBJ1-2; TRBD1 might be the D (6 bases). The V and J ends lost 3 bases and 2 bases respectively, with 10 bases between them. The CDR3 has 14 residues. Germline V gene sequence: CDR1 KGHSH, CDR2 LQKENI.

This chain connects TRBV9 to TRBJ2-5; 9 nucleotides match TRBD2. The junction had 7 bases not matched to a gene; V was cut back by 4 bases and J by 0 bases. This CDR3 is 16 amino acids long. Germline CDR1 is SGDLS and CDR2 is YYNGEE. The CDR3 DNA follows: TGTGCCAGCAGCCCGCAGGCGGGGGGGTACCAAGAGACCCAGTACTTC. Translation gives CASSPQAGGYQETQYF.

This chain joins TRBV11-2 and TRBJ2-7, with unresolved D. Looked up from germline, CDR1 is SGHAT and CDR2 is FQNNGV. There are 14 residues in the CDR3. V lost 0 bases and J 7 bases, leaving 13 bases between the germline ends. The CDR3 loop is CASSLEPSQREQYF. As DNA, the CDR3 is TGTGCCAGCAGCTTAGAGCCCTCACAGAGGGAGCAGTACTTC.

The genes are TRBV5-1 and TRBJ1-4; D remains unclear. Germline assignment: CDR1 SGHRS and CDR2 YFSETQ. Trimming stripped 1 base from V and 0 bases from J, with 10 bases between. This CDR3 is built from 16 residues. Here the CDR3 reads CASSLTGPATNEKLFF. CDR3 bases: TGCGCCAGCAGCTTGACTGGACCTGCAACTAATGAAAAACTGTTTTTT.

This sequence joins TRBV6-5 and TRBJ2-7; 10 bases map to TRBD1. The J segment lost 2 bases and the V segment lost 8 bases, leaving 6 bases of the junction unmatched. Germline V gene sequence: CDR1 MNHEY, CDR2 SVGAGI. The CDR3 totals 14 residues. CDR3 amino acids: CASQDRGITYEQYF. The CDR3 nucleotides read TGTGCCAGCCAGGACAGGGGGATAACCTACGAGCAGTACTTC.

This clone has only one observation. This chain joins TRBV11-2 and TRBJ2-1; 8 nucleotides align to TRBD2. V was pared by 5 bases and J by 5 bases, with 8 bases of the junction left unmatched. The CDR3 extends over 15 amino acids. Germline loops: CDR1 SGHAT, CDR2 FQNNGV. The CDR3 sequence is CASSRTSGRDNEQFF. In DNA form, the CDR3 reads TGTGCCAGCAGCCGAACTAGCGGACGGGACAATGAGCAGTTCTTC.

The chain's CDR3 is CASSEKVPSQFF. The CDR3 region has the DNA TGCGCCAGCAGTGAGAAAGTTCCGTCGCAGTTCTTC. The V gene is TRBV10-1, the J gene TRBJ2-1; no clear D. V lost 2 bases, J lost 12 bases, and 11 bases lay in between. CDR3 size: 12 residues. CDR1 WNHNN and CDR2 SYGVQD come from the germline V gene (reference sequence).

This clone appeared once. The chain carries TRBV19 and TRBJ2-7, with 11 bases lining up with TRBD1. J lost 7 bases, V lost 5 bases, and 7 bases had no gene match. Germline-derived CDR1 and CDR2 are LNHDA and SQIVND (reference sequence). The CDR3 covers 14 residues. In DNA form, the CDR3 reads TGTGCCAGTAGTGTCGGGACAGGGGGAGGAGAGCAGTACTTC. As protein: CASSVGTGGGEQYF.

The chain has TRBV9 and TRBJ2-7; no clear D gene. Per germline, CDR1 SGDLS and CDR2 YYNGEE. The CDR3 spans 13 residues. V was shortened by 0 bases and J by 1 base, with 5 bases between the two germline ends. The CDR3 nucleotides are TGTGCCAGCAGCGTAGCGGCTTCCTACGAGCAGTACTTC. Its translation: CASSVAASYEQYF.

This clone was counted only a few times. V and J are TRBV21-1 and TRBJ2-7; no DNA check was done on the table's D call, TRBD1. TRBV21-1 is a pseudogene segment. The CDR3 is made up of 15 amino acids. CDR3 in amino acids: CASSKARQGTYEQYF. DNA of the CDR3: TGTGCCAGCAGCAAAGCGCGTCAGGGAACCTACGAGCAGTACTTC.

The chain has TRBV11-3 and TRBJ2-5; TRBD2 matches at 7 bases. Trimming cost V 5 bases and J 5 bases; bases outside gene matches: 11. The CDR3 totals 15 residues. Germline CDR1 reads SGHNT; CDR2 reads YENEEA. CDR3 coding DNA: TGTGCCAGCAGCCGGGGAGGGCAAGGACCGGAGACCCAGTACTTC. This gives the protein CASSRGGQGPETQYF. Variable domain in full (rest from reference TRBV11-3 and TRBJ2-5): EAGVVQSPRYKIIEKKQPVAFWCNPISGHNTLYWYLQNLGQGPELLIRYENEEAVDDSQLPKDRFSAERLKGVDSTLKIQPAELGDSAVYLCASSRGGQGPETQYFGPGTRLLVL.

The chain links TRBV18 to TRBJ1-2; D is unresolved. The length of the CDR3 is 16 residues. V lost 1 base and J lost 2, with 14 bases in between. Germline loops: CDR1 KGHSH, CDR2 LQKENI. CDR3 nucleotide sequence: TGTGCCAGCTCACCACTAGACCTTTCCGGCAACTATGGCTACACCTTC. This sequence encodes CASSPLDLSGNYGYTF.

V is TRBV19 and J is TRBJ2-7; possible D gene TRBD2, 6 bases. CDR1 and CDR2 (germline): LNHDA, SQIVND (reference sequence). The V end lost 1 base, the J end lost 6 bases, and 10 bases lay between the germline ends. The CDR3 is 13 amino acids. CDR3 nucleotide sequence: TGTGCCAGTAGTATAGGACTAGTGGGCGAGCAGTACTTC. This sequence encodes CASSIGLVGEQYF.

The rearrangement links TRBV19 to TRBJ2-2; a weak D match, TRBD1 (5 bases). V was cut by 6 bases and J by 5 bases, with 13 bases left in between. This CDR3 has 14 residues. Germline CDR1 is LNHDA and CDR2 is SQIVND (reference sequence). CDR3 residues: CASRGTGRTGELFF. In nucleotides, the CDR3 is TGTGCCAGTAGGGGTACAGGTAGGACCGGGGAGCTGTTTTTT.

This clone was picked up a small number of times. For the CDR3, the DNA is TGTGCCAGTCGATGGAGTGGCGAGCAGTACTTC. Translating gives CASRWSGEQYF. This chain joins TRBV19 and TRBJ2-7; D call uncertain. CDR3 length: 11 amino acids. The ends were cut back, 8 bases at V and 6 bases at J, with 11 bases in the middle. Germline CDR1 LNHDA, CDR2 SQIVND (reference sequence).

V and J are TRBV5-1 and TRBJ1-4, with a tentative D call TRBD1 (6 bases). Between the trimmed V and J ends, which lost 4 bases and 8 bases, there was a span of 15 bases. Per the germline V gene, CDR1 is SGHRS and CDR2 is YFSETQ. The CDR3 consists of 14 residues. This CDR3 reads CASSDTGTKEKLFF. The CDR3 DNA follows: TGCGCCAGCAGCGACACAGGGACCAAAGAAAAACTGTTTTTT.

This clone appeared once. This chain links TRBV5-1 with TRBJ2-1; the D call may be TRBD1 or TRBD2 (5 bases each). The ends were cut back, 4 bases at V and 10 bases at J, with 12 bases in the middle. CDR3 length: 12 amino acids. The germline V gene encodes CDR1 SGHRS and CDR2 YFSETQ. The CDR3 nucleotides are TGCGCCAGCAGCACCCCGGGACCAGAGCAGTTCTTC. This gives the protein CASSTPGPEQFF.

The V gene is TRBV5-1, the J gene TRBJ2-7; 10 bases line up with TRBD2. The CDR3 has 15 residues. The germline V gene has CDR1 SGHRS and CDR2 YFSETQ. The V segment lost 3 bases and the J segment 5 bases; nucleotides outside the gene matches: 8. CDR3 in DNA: TGCGCCAGCAGCTCCTCTAGCGGGAGCGGGGACGAGCAGTACTTC. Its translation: CASSSSSGSGDEQYF.

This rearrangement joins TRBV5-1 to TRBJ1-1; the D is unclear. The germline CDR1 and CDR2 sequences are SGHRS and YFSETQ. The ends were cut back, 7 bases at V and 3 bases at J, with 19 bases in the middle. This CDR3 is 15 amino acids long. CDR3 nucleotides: TGCGCCAGCGGGAAAGCAGGATGGCTGGACACTGAAGCTTTCTTT. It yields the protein CASGKAGWLDTEAFF.

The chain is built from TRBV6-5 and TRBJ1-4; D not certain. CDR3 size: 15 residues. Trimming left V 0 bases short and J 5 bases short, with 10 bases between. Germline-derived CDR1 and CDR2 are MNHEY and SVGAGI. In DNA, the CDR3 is TGTGCCAGCAGTTACTCGTCCAGGTTCAATGAAAAACTGTTTTTT. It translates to CASSYSSRFNEKLFF.

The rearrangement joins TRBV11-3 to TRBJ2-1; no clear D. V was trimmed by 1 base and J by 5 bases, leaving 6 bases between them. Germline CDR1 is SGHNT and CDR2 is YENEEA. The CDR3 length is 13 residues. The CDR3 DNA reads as TGTGCCAGCAGCTTAGGCAGAGACAATGAGCAGTTCTTC. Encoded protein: CASSLGRDNEQFF.

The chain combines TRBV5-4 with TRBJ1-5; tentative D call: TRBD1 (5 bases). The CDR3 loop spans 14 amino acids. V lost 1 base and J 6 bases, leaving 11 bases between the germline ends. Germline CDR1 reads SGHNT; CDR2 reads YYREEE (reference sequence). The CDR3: CASSLNGGGQPQHF. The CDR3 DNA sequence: TGTGCCAGCAGCTTGAACGGGGGAGGTCAGCCCCAGCATTTT.

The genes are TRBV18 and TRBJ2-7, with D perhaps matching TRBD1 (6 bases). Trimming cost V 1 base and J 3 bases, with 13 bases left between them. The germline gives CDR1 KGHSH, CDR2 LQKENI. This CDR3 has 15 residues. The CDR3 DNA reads TGTGCCAGCTCACCACGGTTGGGGGCGGGCTACGAGCAGTACTTC. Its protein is CASSPRLGAGYEQYF.

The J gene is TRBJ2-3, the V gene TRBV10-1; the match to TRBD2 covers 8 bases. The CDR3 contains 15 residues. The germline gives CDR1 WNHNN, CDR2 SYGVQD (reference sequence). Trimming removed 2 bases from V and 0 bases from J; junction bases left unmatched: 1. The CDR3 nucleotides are TGCGCCAGCAGTGAGGCTAGCGGGAGCACAGATACGCAGTATTTT. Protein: CASSEASGSTDTQYF.

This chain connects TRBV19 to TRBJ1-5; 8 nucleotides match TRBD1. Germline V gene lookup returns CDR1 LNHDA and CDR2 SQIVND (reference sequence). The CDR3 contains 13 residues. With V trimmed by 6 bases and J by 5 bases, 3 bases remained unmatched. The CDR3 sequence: CASSGQGYQPQHF. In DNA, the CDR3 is TGTGCCAGTAGCGGACAGGGCTATCAGCCCCAGCATTTT.

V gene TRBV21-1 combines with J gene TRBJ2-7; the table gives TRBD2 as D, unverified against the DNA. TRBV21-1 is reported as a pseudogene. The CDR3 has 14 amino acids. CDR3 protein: CASRRSRFAYEQYF. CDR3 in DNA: TGTGCCAGCAGGAGATCGAGGTTCGCCTACGAGCAGTACTTC.

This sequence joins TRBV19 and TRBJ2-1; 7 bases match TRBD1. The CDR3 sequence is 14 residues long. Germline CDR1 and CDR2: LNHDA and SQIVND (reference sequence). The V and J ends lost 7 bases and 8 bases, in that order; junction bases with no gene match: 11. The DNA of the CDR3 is TGTGCCAGTACTCGGACAGGTACGTTCGATGAGCAGTTCTTC. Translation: CASTRTGTFDEQFF.

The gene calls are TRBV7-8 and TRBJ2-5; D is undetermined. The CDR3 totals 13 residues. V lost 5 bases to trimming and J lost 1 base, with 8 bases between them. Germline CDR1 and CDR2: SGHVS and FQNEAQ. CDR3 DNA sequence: TGTGCCAGCAGCCAGGCCACCCAAGAGACCCAGTACTTC. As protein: CASSQATQETQYF.